This paragraph reports one TCR beta chain. The limits of the CDR3 on the DNA are not certain, so only TCRdb's listed CDR3 is given. The sample comes from a study of shared clonotypes between healthy human individuals. Assay: immunoSEQ multiplex PCR; the TCRdb copy retains only in-frame clones and omits some. The table records around 690,000 clones, around 90% of them present only once. Per germline, CDR1 SEHNR and CDR2 FQNEAQ (reference sequence). The CDR3 length is 14 residues, termini included. Sequenced sample: memory CD8+ T cells from PBMCs. Documented subset: CD45RO+ cells pooled with CCR7-negative TemRA cells. The rearrangement joins TRBV7-9 to TRBJ1-4. The clonotype comes from a man aged 18 to 30 in good health. Some clones in this sample may be carry-over from other donors' samples. This CDR3 is CASSSGVAVGSENF.